Listed below are T cell receptor beta chains from one sample, sequenced in a study of cytomegalovirus exposure and HLA in healthy donors. Clones were read by immunoSEQ multiplex PCR, and TCRdb kept only the in-frame ones, dropping some. The sample has around 120,000 clones, around 80% seen once. The sequencing input was PBMCs. These receptors were collected from a female donor in good health and CMV-seropositive. CDR3s include the opening cysteine and the closing phenylalanine or tryptophan. Fields, in order: D gene, J gene, clone size, V gene, CDR3 DNA, CDR3 protein. A D gene is named only where the DNA matches it firmly. Clone size is shown for a subset of rows, as once, few, many or a class of expanded clone.

NA,TRBJ2-5,NA,TRBV2,TGTGCCAGCAGTGCGGGGGTACAAGAGACCCAGTACTTC,CASSAGVQETQYF
TRBD1,TRBJ1-1,few,TRBV6-1,TGTGCCAGCATCCTACAGGGGGGAATCACTGAAGCTTTCTTT,CASILQGGITEAFF
NA,TRBJ2-7,once,TRBV30,TGTGCCTGGTTCGACAGGACGACCTACGAGCAGTACTTC,CAWFDRTTYEQYF
NA,TRBJ1-1,few,TRBV2,TGTGCCAGCAGTGATTTAGCAATTGAAGCTTTCTTT,CASSDLAIEAFF
TRBD2,TRBJ2-5,NA,TRBV9,TGTGCCAGCAGCGCGGAAAATCCAACGGGGACTAGCGGAAAGACCCAGTACTTC,CASSAENPTGTSGKTQYF
TRBD2,TRBJ2-7,NA,TRBV7-9,TGTGCCAGCGTTCGGGGGGGGGAAAGCCACGAGCAGTACTTC,CASVRGGESHEQYF
TRBD1,TRBJ2-3,few,TRBV4-3,TGCGCCAGCAGCCAAGAGAACAGGGGAACAGATACGCAGTATTTT,CASSQENRGTDTQYF
NA,TRBJ2-7,NA,TRBV14,TGTGCCAGCAGCCAGAACAGGGCGGGCGGGCAGTACTTC,CASSQNRAGGQYF
NA,TRBJ2-5,NA,TRBV19,TGTGCCAGTAGTAGTGGCTCTATGGGAGGAGAGACCCAGTACTTC,CASSSGSMGGETQYF
TRBD1,TRBJ1-3,NA,TRBV28,TGTGCCAGCAGTTCCCCGGGACAGGGTTCTGGAAACACCATATATTTT,CASSSPGQGSGNTIYF
NA,TRBJ2-4,NA,TRBV19,TGTGCCAGTAGTGAGACACAGACCGCCAAAAACATTCAGTACTTC,CASSETQTAKNIQYF
TRBD1,TRBJ2-4,NA,TRBV2,TGTGCCAGCACTGGACAGGGGCTAAACATTCAGTACTTC,CASTGQGLNIQYF
TRBD1,TRBJ1-5,once,TRBV28,TGTGCCAGCAGTTCCTCCGGGACAGGTAATCAGCCCCAGCATTTT,CASSSSGTGNQPQHF
NA,TRBJ2-7,NA,TRBV19,TGTGCCAGTAGTAGCCAAATGACAGTGGGGGGATACTACGAGCAGTACTTC,CASSSQMTVGGYYEQYF
NA,TRBJ1-2,NA,TRBV5-4,TGTGCCAGCAGCTTGGGACTTCTGGATGGCTACACCTTC,CASSLGLLDGYTF
TRBD1,TRBJ1-2,NA,TRBV27,TGTGCCAGCAGTACAGGGGGTAACTATGGCTACACCTTC,CASSTGGNYGYTF
NA,TRBJ1-2,once,TRBV25-1,TGTGCCAGCAGTGCACAGGGCTATGGCTACACCTTC,CASSAQGYGYTF
NA,TRBJ2-3,once,TRBV18,TGTGCCAGCTCAAGCGCAGATACGCAGTATTTT,CASSSADTQYF
NA,TRBJ1-3,NA,TRBV7-9,TGTGCCAGCAGTTACGGTCAGGGTACTGGAAACACCATATATTTT,CASSYGQGTGNTIYF
NA,TRBJ2-7,NA,TRBV6-5,TGTGCCAGCATCCCTACAGGGACCTATAAGCAGTACTTC,CASIPTGTYKQYF
NA,TRBJ2-6,NA,TRBV7-9,TGTGCCAGCAGGAGAGATACTGGGGCCAACGTCCTGACTTTC,CASRRDTGANVLTF
NA,TRBJ2-5,NA,TRBV19,TGTGCCAGTGGAAAGAGGGATCTAGGAGAGACCCAGTACTTC,CASGKRDLGETQYF
NA,TRBJ1-4,NA,TRBV28,TGTGCCAGCAGTAAGGCGGGGGGGGGATCTAATGAAAAACTGTTTTTT,CASSKAGGGSNEKLFF
NA,TRBJ1-3,NA,TRBV5-1,TGCGCCAGCAGCCGACGGAACAGCTCTGGAAACACCATATATTTT,CASSRRNSSGNTIYF
TRBD2,TRBJ2-5,NA,TRBV10-2,TGCGCCAGCAGTGGGGGTAGCGGGGGGGGCCAAGAGACCCAGTACTTC,CASSGGSGGGQETQYF
NA,TRBJ1-2,NA,TRBV28,TGTGCCAGCAGTTGGCAGGGCCATGGCTACACCTTC,CASSWQGHGYTF
TRBD2,TRBJ2-3,NA,TRBV27,TGTGCCAGCAGGATGATGAGCGGGGTACGGGCAGATACGCAGTATTTT,CASRMMSGVRADTQYF
TRBD1,TRBJ2-1,NA,TRBV2,TGTGCCAGCCAGGGGGCTAAGCAGTTCTTC,CASQGAKQFF
NA,TRBJ2-7,once,TRBV27,TGTGCCAGCAGCATAAGACGGGACTACGAGCAGTACTTC,CASSIRRDYEQYF